The 30 T cell receptor beta chains given below trace back to one sample, sequenced in a study of shared clonotypes between healthy human individuals. Here immunoSEQ multiplex PCR was the method, and the copy in TCRdb shows in-frame clones only, minus some. The repertoire consists of about 1 million clones, with around 74% occurring once and the leading ten covering approximately 1.5%. The sample consisted of memory CD4+ T cells sorted from blood. This sample's subset: CD45RA-negative fraction. Receptors were obtained from a young man in good health.

The chain joins TRBV5-1 to TRBJ2-7, with 9 bases that match TRBD1. V lost 3 bases, J lost 5 bases, and 6 bases stayed unmatched. The germline gives CDR1 SGHRS, CDR2 YFSETQ. The CDR3 sequence is 14 residues long. The CDR3 spells CASSWRTGDHEQYF. The CDR3 DNA is TGCGCCAGCAGCTGGCGGACAGGGGACCACGAGCAGTACTTC.

This chain joins TRBV13 and TRBJ2-7; 7 bases are shared with TRBD1. The length of the CDR3 is 15 residues. CDR1 PRHDT and CDR2 FYEKMQ come from the germline V gene (reference sequence). V trimming: 5 bases; J trimming: 5 bases; junction bases outside the gene matches: 12. CDR3 bases: TGTGCCAGCAGCGGACAGGAGGCCTCTTTCAACGAGCAGTACTTC. Translation gives CASSGQEASFNEQYF. Full variable domain (remainder filled in from reference TRBV13 and TRBJ2-7): AAGVIQSPRHLIKEKRETATLKCYPIPRHDTVYWYQQGPGQDPQFLISFYEKMQSDKGSIPDRFSAQQFSDYHSELNMSSLELGDSALYFCASSGQEASFNEQYFGPGTRLTVT.

The chain employs TRBV5-1 and TRBJ2-5; D perhaps matches TRBD2 (7 bases). The V gene's germline CDR1 is SGHRS and CDR2 YFSETQ. Trimming stripped 4 bases from V and 3 bases from J, with 16 bases between. The CDR3 spans 15 residues. The CDR3 nucleotides read TGCGCCAGCAGCGCCACAGGGAGGGTAGAAGAGACCCAGTACTTC. Its translation: CASSATGRVEETQYF.

The chain recombines TRBV5-4 with TRBJ2-6, with no clear D. V lost 2 bases and J lost 4, with 10 bases in between. This CDR3 spans 15 amino acids. Germline assignment: CDR1 SGHNT and CDR2 YYREEE (reference sequence). The CDR3 bases are TGTGCCAGCAGCTTTCCCCGCCAGGGGGCCAACGTCCTGACTTTC. Translated: CASSFPRQGANVLTF.

J is TRBJ1-4 and V is TRBV4-1; D ambiguous. CDR1 MGHRA and CDR2 YSYEKL come from the germline V gene. This CDR3 is 16 amino acids long. Trimming shortened V by 0 bases and J by 6 bases, and 14 bases separated the two germline ends. The CDR3 sequence is CASSQDSRRPDEKLFF. CDR3 DNA: TGCGCCAGCAGCCAAGACTCCCGACGCCCGGATGAAAAACTGTTTTTT.

Turning to this clone: Other nucleotide sequences in the sample specify the same CDR3. The chain couples TRBV5-1 to TRBJ1-1, with a possible D match to TRBD1 (5 bases). V shed 0 bases and J shed 2 bases, with 11 bases lying between them. The CDR3 loop spans 15 amino acids. CDR1 is SGHRS and CDR2 is YFSETQ in the germline V gene. CDR3 loop: CASSLATASNTEAFF. As DNA, the CDR3 is TGCGCCAGCAGCTTGGCGACAGCGAGTAACACTGAAGCTTTCTTT.

V usage is TRBV5-1 and J usage is TRBJ2-7; possible D gene TRBD1, 6 bases. Germline CDR1 SGHRS, CDR2 YFSETQ. The ends were cut back, 2 bases at V and 1 base at J, with 13 bases in the middle. The CDR3 has 15 residues. CDR3 nucleotides: TGCGCCAGCAGCTTCTACCGGGACACTTCCTACGAGCAGTACTTC. This codes for CASSFYRDTSYEQYF. The variable domain in full, completed from reference TRBV5-1 and TRBJ2-7, reads KAGVTQTPRYLIKTRGQQVTLSCSPISGHRSVSWYQQTPGQGLQFLFEYFSETQRNKGNFPGRFSGRQFSNSRSEMNVSTLELGDSALYLCASSFYRDTSYEQYFGPGTRLTVT.

The chain has TRBV4-2 and TRBJ1-3, with D unresolved. V was shortened by 0 bases and J by 0 bases, with 9 bases between the two germline ends. The length of the CDR3 is 16 residues. Germline CDR1 reads LGHNA; CDR2 reads YNFKEQ. In DNA, the CDR3 is TGTGCCAGCAGCCAAGATGTTGGTTCCTCTGGAAACACCATATATTTT. It translates to CASSQDVGSSGNTIYF.

The chain employs TRBV2 and TRBJ2-5, with a weak D call TRBD2 (6 bases). Germline CDR1 and CDR2: SNHLY and FYNNEI. V shed 8 bases and J shed 4 bases, with 17 bases lying between them. This CDR3 spans 14 amino acids. Here the CDR3 DNA reads TGTGCCAGCTGGGTGGGACTGATGGGAGAGACCCAGTACTTC. Translated: CASWVGLMGETQYF. Drawing the rest from reference TRBV2 and TRBJ2-5, the complete variable domain is EPEVTQTPSHQVTQMGQEVILRCVPISNHLYFYWYRQILGQKVEFLVSFYNNEISEKSEIFDDQFSVERPDGSNFTLKIRSTKLEDSAMYFCASWVGLMGETQYFGPGTRLLVL.

The DNA for the CDR3 is TGTGCCAGCAGCAAAGCGCTGTCGGGACAGTTAGATGGCTACACCTTC. It translates to CASSKALSGQLDGYTF. The V call is TRBV21-1, the J call TRBJ1-2; the D call of TRBD1 is as the table states it, not checked on the DNA. TRBV21-1 represents a pseudogene. This CDR3 has 16 amino acids.

V is TRBV5-1 and J is TRBJ1-2; possibly TRBD1 for D (5 bases). V was pared by 4 bases and J by 1 base, with 11 bases between. This CDR3 comprises 14 residues. Germline V gives CDR1 SGHRS, CDR2 YFSETQ. Here the CDR3 DNA reads TGCGCCAGCAGCCCCGACAGCTTTAACTATGGCTACACCTTC. Translation: CASSPDSFNYGYTF.

This clone has more than one count but fewer than ten. The chain links TRBV6-6 to TRBJ1-1, with D unresolved. Germline V gene sequence: CDR1 MNHNY, CDR2 SVGAGI (reference sequence). V lost 5 bases and J lost 3, with 10 bases in between. The CDR3 is 13 residues long. CDR3 protein: CASSRTTDTEAFF. CDR3 nucleotide sequence: TGTGCCAGCAGTCGAACGACCGACACTGAAGCTTTCTTT.

The chain combines TRBV28 with TRBJ1-1; D is possibly TRBD1 (5 bases). The CDR3 contains 13 residues. Trimming left V 3 bases short and J 10 bases short, with 15 bases between. Per germline, CDR1 MDHEN and CDR2 SYDVKM. CDR3 bases: TGTGCCAGCAGTTTCTTCAGGGTTGGGGGAGCTTTCTTT. Its translation is CASSFFRVGGAFF. Drawing the rest from reference TRBV28 and TRBJ1-1, the complete variable domain is DVKVTQSSRYLVKRTGEKVFLECVQDMDHENMFWYRQDPGLGLRLIYFSYDVKMKEKGDIPEGYSVSREKKERFSLILESASTNQTSMYLCASSFFRVGGAFFGQGTRLTVV.

This chain connects TRBV2 to TRBJ1-5, with D maybe TRBD1 (6 bases). There are 14 residues in the CDR3. The ends were cut back, 11 bases at V and 2 bases at J, with 16 bases in the middle. Germline V gene data show CDR1 as SNHLY and CDR2 as FYNNEI. The DNA of the CDR3 is TGTGCCGGCTCTCAGGGGAATGGCAATCAGCCCCAGCATTTT. Its translation is CAGSQGNGNQPQHF.

Here the CDR3 DNA reads TGTGCCAGCAGCCAAGGGGACAGGGGTGGCTATGGCTACACCTTC. This sequence encodes CASSQGDRGGYGYTF. The chain couples TRBV14 to TRBJ1-2, with 10 bases that match TRBD1. The CDR3 covers 15 residues. CDR1 and CDR2 (germline): SGHDN, FVKESK. V lost 1 base and J lost 4; bases outside the gene matches: 3.

CDR3 sequence (DNA): TGTGCCAGCAGCTTAACGTACGGCGGAGGGGTCACCGGGGAGCTGTTTTTT. The encoded protein is CASSLTYGGGVTGELFF. The chain employs TRBV7-3 and TRBJ2-2; D is perhaps TRBD2 (6 bases). The CDR3 totals 17 residues. Germline CDR1 and CDR2: SGHTA and FQGTGA. V was cut by 0 bases and J by 4 bases, with 15 bases left in between.

The chain combines TRBV5-1 with TRBJ2-5; 9 bases match TRBD1. The V gene end was trimmed by 3 bases and the J gene end by 5 bases; junction bases not matched to a gene: 8. In germline, CDR1 is SGHRS, CDR2 YFSETQ. CDR3 length: 15 amino acids. The CDR3: CASSSEGQGWETQYF. CDR3 DNA: TGCGCCAGCAGCTCGGAGGGACAGGGATGGGAGACCCAGTACTTC.

The sample holds many counts of this clone. The chain employs TRBV6-6 and TRBJ1-3, with 10 bases identical to TRBD1. V lost 6 bases and J lost 3; bases outside the gene matches: 5. Germline CDR1 is MNHNY and CDR2 is SVGAGI (reference sequence). The CDR3 is made up of 15 amino acids. CDR3 nucleotide sequence: TGTGCCAGCAGACGACAGGGGGCTGGTGGAAACACCATATATTTT. Translating it yields CASRRQGAGGNTIYF.

This clone turned up a few times. The chain joins TRBV5-1 to TRBJ2-1; D gene ambiguous. The CDR3 runs to 11 residues. V gave up 0 bases and J gave up 11 bases, with 6 bases separating them. Germline CDR1 and CDR2: SGHRS and YFSETQ. The CDR3 reads CASSLERQQFF. CDR3 DNA: TGCGCCAGCAGCTTGGAGCGTCAGCAGTTCTTC.

This rearrangement joins TRBV19 to TRBJ2-5, with D hard to call. Germline V lookup: CDR1 LNHDA, CDR2 SQIVND (reference sequence). The CDR3 consists of 14 residues. Trimming cost V 6 bases and J 2 bases, with 13 bases left between them. The CDR3 sequence is CASSPQAEQETQYF. The CDR3 bases are TGTGCCAGTAGCCCCCAGGCAGAACAAGAGACCCAGTACTTC.

The rearrangement uses TRBV7-2 and TRBJ2-3; D gene uncertain. Looked up from germline, CDR1 is SGHTA and CDR2 is FQGNSA. The V and J ends lost 5 bases and 0 bases respectively, with 6 bases between them. The CDR3 length is 13 residues. The CDR3 nucleotides read TGTGCCAGCAGCCATTCAAGCACAGATACGCAGTATTTT. Translation gives CASSHSSTDTQYF.

The CDR3 DNA reads TGTGCCAGCAGCTTAGCGAAGGGTGTCTTGGGTTCTTTCTTT. It translates to CASSLAKGVLGSFF. This rearrangement joins TRBV7-2 to TRBJ1-1; D unclear. The CDR3 length is 14 residues. Trimming left V 0 bases short and J 12 bases short, with 17 bases between. Germline CDR1 and CDR2: SGHTA and FQGNSA.

Only a few counts were recorded for this clone. This chain joins TRBV6-5 and TRBJ2-7; D gene uncertain. The V end lost 4 bases, the J end lost 3 bases, and 10 bases lay between the germline ends. The CDR3 contains 13 residues. Germline CDR1 is MNHEY and CDR2 is SVGAGI. The CDR3: CASSLSRYYEQYF. Here the CDR3 DNA reads TGTGCCAGCAGTTTATCACGGTACTACGAGCAGTACTTC.

The chain couples TRBV6-5 to TRBJ1-5, with D possibly TRBD1 on 5 matching bases. CDR3 length equals 13 residues. The ends were cut back, 7 bases at V and 7 bases at J, with 14 bases in the middle. CDR1 and CDR2 from the germline V gene are MNHEY and SVGAGI. CDR3 in DNA: TGTGCCAGCACCCCTCAATGGGGCCAGCCCCAGCATTTT. This codes for CASTPQWGQPQHF.

This chain links TRBV6-1 with TRBJ1-2; a weak D match, TRBD1 (5 bases). The CDR3 has 14 amino acids. Germline assignment: CDR1 MNHNS and CDR2 SASEGT. The V and J ends lost 5 bases and 8 bases respectively, with 18 bases between them. The CDR3 nucleotides read TGTGCCAGCAGTACGCCCGGGCAGAGGGGCGGCTACACCTTC. Its translation is CASSTPGQRGGYTF.

Note on this clone: The same CDR3 is also encoded by other DNA sequences in this sample. The chain links TRBV5-1 to TRBJ1-2, with no clear D. The CDR3 covers 14 residues. Germline V gene data show CDR1 as SGHRS and CDR2 as YFSETQ. V lost 4 bases and J lost 2, with 12 bases in between. This CDR3 reads CASSLRTDNYGYTF. CDR3 DNA sequence: TGCGCCAGCAGCCTACGGACGGACAACTATGGCTACACCTTC.

The V and J genes are TRBV4-3 and TRBJ2-6; D not certain. V was shortened by 6 bases and J by 4 bases, with 10 bases between the two germline ends. There are 14 residues in the CDR3. Looked up from germline, CDR1 is LGHNA and CDR2 is YSLEER. As DNA, the CDR3 is TGCGCCAGCAGACCGACGACAGGGGCCAACGTCCTGACTTTC. Encoded protein: CASRPTTGANVLTF.

The V call is TRBV19, the J call TRBJ2-7, with D maybe TRBD2 (6 bases). Per the germline V gene, CDR1 is LNHDA and CDR2 is SQIVND (reference sequence). CDR3 length: 14 amino acids. With 5 bases removed from V and 2 bases from J, the gap between germline ends came to 13 bases. CDR3 sequence reads: CASSLGGAPYEQYF. For the CDR3, the DNA is TGTGCCAGTAGTCTTGGCGGGGCCCCCTACGAGCAGTACTTC.

This clone was seen a single time. The rearrangement joins TRBV10-3 to TRBJ1-2; D is perhaps TRBD1 (6 bases). Trimming left V 3 bases short and J 5 bases short, with 16 bases between. Looked up from germline, CDR1 is ENHRY and CDR2 is SYGVKD. There are 15 residues in the CDR3. CDR3 sequence reads: CAISDRKGDIYGYTF. CDR3 DNA: TGTGCCATCAGTGACCGAAAGGGGGACATTTATGGCTACACCTTC.

The chain employs TRBV25-1 and TRBJ2-4, with 11 bases matching TRBD1. The CDR3 loop spans 17 amino acids. Germline V gene data show CDR1 as MGHDK and CDR2 as SYGVNS. Trimming removed 4 bases from V and 8 bases from J; junction bases left unmatched: 13. The CDR3: CASSATPGQGGSDIQYF. The CDR3 nucleotides read TGTGCCAGCAGTGCAACCCCGGGACAGGGGGGGAGTGACATTCAGTACTTC.